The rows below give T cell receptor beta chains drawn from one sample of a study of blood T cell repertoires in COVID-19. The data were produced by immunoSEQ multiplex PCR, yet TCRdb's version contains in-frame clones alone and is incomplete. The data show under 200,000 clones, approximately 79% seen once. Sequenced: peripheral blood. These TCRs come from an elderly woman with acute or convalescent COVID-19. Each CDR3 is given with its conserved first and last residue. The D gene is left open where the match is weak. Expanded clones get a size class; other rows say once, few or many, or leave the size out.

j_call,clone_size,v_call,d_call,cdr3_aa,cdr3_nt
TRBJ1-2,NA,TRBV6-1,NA,CASSENGANGYTF,TGTGCCAGCAGTGAGAATGGGGCGAATGGCTACACCTTC
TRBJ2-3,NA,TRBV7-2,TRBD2,CASSLTSGDTDTQYF,TGTGCCAGCAGCTTGACTAGCGGTGACACAGATACGCAGTATTTT
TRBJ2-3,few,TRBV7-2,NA,CASSLAPRAGGTDTQYF,TGTGCCAGCAGCTTAGCCCCTCGAGCAGGGGGCACAGATACGCAGTATTTT
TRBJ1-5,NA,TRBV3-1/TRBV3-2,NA,CASSQYSSNQPQHF,TGTGCCAGCAGCCAATACAGTAGCAATCAGCCCCAGCATTTT
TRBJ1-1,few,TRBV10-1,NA,CASRRTENTEAFF,TGCGCCAGCAGAAGGACAGAGAACACTGAAGCTTTCTTT
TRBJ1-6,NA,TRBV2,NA,CASRLGPNSPLHF,TGTGCCAGCAGACTGGGCCCTAATTCACCCCTCCACTTT
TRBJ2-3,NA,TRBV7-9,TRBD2,CASSRVWDYLSTDTQYF,TGTGCCAGCAGCCGAGTTTGGGACTACCTATCCACAGATACGCAGTATTTT
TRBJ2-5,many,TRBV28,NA,CASSLSWNSQETQYF,TGTGCCAGCAGTCTTTCTTGGAACAGCCAAGAGACCCAGTACTTC
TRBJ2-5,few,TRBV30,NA,CAWSVNQYQETQYF,TGTGCCTGGAGTGTAAATCAGTACCAAGAGACCCAGTACTTC
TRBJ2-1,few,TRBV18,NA,CASSPPLSGLYNEQFF,TGTGCCAGCTCACCCCCCCTTAGCGGCCTTTACAATGAGCAGTTCTTC
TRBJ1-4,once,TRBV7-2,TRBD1,CASSHPRGLMEKLFF,TGTGCCAGCAGCCACCCCAGGGGGCTAATGGAAAAACTGTTTTTT
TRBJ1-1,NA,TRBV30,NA,CAWSVQGPTEAFF,TGTGCCTGGAGTGTTCAGGGGCCCACTGAAGCTTTCTTT
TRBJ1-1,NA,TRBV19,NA,CASSARGRTEAFF,TGTGCCAGTAGTGCTCGAGGGCGCACTGAAGCTTTCTTT
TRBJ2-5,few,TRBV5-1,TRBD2,CASSLRGTKGETQYF,TGCGCCAGCAGCTTGAGAGGGACTAAGGGTGAGACCCAGTACTTC
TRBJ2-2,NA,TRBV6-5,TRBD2,CATASAGDDGELFF,TGTGCCACCGCCTCAGCGGGAGACGACGGGGAGCTGTTTTTT
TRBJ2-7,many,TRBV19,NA,CASSATGTSGFGPGEQYF,NA
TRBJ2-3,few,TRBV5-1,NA,CASSLGVSSTDTQYF,TGCGCCAGCAGCTTGGGCGTATCTAGCACAGATACGCAGTATTTT
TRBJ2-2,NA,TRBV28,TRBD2,CASNSGTTTGELFF,TGTGCCAGCAATTCAGGGACTACTACCGGGGAGCTGTTTTTT
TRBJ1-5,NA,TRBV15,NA,CATSRRTGQPGSQPQHF,TGTGCCACCAGCAGAAGGACTGGACAGCCGGGGAGTCAGCCCCAGCATTTT
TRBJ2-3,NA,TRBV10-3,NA,CAVSGSQHPDTQYF,TGTGCCGTATCGGGGTCCCAGCACCCAGATACGCAGTATTTT
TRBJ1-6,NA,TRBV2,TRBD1,CASSADRDSPLHF,TGTGCCAGCAGTGCTGACAGGGATTCACCCCTCCACTTT
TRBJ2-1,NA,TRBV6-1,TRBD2,CASSERLAGYNEQFF,TGTGCCAGCAGTGAACGACTAGCGGGATACAATGAGCAGTTCTTC
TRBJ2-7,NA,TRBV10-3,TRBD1,CAIGTGTVFYEQYF,TGTGCCATCGGAACCGGGACAGTTTTCTACGAGCAGTACTTC
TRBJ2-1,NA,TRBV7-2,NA,CASSYRLEAEQFF,TGTGCCAGCAGCTACCGTCTAGAGGCTGAGCAGTTCTTC
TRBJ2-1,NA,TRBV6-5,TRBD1,CASSQPGQGADEQFF,TGTGCCAGCAGCCAACCGGGACAGGGGGCAGATGAGCAGTTCTTC
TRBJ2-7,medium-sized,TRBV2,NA,CASTPTAYEQYF,TGTGCCAGCACCCCGACAGCCTACGAGCAGTACTTC
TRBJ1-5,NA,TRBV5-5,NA,CASSFRGSQPQHF,TGTGCCAGCAGCTTCAGGGGCTCTCAGCCCCAGCATTTT
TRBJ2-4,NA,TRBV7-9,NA,CASSLDPGSKNIQYF,TGTGCCAGCAGCTTAGATCCGGGTTCCAAAAACATTCAGTACTTC
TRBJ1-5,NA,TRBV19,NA,CASSIVERGLNQPQHF,TGTGCCAGTAGTATAGTCGAGAGGGGACTAAACCAGCCCCAGCATTTT
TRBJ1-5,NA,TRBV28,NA,CASSLRQGAGVSQPQHF,TGTGCCAGCAGTTTACGGCAGGGCGCTGGTGTAAGTCAGCCCCAGCATTTT
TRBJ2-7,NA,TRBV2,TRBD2,CASQRESYEQYF,TGTGCCAGCCAGCGGGAGAGCTACGAGCAGTACTTC
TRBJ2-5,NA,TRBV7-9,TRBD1,CASSPWVVTGSKVETQYF,TGTGCCAGCAGTCCTTGGGTGGTGACAGGGTCGAAGGTTGAGACCCAGTACTTC
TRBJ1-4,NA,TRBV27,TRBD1,CASPRGQDRSYGNEKLFF,TGTGCCAGCCCCCGAGGACAGGACCGTTCCTATGGGAATGAAAAACTGTTTTTT
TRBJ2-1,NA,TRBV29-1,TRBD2,CSVAVGLAGLVEQFF,TGCAGCGTTGCGGTTGGGCTAGCGGGATTGGTTGAGCAGTTCTTC
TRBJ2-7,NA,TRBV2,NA,CASVRDLRGRYEQYF,TGTGCCAGCGTAAGGGATTTAAGGGGTCGATACGAGCAGTACTTC
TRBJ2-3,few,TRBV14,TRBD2,CASSPLAGVADTQYF,TGTGCCAGCAGCCCGCTAGCGGGAGTGGCAGATACGCAGTATTTT